This record looks at one T cell receptor beta chain sequence and its context. Repertoires were generated with immunoSEQ multiplex PCR, while TCRdb's copy carries only in-frame clones and drops some. The sample has over 150,000 clones, around 81% seen once. Cohort placement rested on clinical history that participants reported themselves. The data stem from a study of blood T cell repertoires in COVID-19. Study-level information: The study drew acute and convalescent COVID-19 samples from the United States, Italy and Spain.

Trimming removed 7 bases from V and 3 bases from J; junction bases left unmatched: 3. The germline CDR1 and CDR2 sequences are SGHRS and YFSETQ. This CDR3 has 14 amino acids. This chain joins TRBV5-1 and TRBJ2-3; 12 nucleotides line up with TRBD2. The sequence was obtained from a man in his forties who had recovered from COVID-19. Sequenced material: PBMCs or T cells enriched from blood (not recorded which). Here the CDR3 DNA reads TGCGCCAGCGTAACTAGCGGGGGGACAGATACGCAGTATTTT. Residues: CASVTSGGTDTQYF.